The present T cell receptor (beta chain) was sequenced within a study of blood T cell repertoires in COVID-19. The wider study: The cDNA or gDNA used as material had been derived from T cells, B-cell-depleted T cells, or PBMCs.

Per the study methods: Reference gene primer amplification gave nucleated cell count estimates. Here immunoSEQ multiplex PCR was the method, and the copy in TCRdb shows in-frame clones only, minus some. The DNA was the basis for D and trimming; V, J and clone size are from that table. The data hold over 200,000 clones, with around nine tenths observed a single time. Sequenced sample: peripheral blood. This TCR derives from a man between 18 and 29 years old with active or convalescent COVID-19.

CDR3 loop: CASSPRQLLNQPQHF. DNA of the CDR3: TGTGCCAGCAGCCCCAGACAGCTACTCAATCAGCCCCAGCATTTT. The chain carries TRBV6-5 and TRBJ1-5; D is possibly TRBD1 (5 bases). The CDR3 covers 15 residues. V was cut by 6 bases and J by 3 bases, with 15 bases left in between. Germline values: CDR1 MNHEY, CDR2 SVGAGI.